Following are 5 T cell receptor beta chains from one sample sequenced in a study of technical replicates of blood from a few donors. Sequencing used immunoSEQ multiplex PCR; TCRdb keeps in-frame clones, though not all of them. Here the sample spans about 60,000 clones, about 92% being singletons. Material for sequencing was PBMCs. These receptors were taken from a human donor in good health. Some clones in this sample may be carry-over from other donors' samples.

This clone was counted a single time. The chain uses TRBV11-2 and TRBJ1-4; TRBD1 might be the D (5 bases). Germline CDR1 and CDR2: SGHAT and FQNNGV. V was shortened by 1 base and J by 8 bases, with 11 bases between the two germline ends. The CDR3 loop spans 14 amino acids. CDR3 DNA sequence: TGTGCCAGCAGCTTAGGTCAGGGCCCCGAAAAACTGTTTTTT. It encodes CASSLGQGPEKLFF.

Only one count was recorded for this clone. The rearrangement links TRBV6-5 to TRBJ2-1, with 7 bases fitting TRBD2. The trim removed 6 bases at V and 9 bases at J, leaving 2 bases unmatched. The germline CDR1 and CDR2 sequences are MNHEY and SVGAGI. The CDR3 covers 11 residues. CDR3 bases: TGTGCCAGCAGCTCTAGCGGTGAGCAGTTCTTC. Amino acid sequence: CASSSSGEQFF.

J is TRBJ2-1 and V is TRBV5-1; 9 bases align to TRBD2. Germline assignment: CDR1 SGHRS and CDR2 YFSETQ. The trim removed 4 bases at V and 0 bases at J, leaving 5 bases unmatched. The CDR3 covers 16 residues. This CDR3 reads CASSPRLADSYNEQFF. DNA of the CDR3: TGCGCCAGCAGCCCCAGACTAGCGGACTCCTACAATGAGCAGTTCTTC.

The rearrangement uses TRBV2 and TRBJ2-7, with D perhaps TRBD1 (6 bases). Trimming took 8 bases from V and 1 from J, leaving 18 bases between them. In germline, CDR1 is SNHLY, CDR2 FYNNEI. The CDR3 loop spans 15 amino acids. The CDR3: CASPKGRDISYEQYF. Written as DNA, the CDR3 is TGTGCCAGCCCTAAGGGACGGGACATTTCCTACGAGCAGTACTTC.

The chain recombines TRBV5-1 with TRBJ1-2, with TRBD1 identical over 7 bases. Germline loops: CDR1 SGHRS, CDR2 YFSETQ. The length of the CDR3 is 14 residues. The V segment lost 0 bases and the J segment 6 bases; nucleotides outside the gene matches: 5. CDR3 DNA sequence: TGCGCCAGCAGCTTGGGTGACAGGGAGAATGGCTACACCTTC. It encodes CASSLGDRENGYTF.